This T cell receptor (beta chain) derives from a study of cytomegalovirus exposure and HLA in healthy donors. For this clone: The antigen remains unidentified.

The donors, nominally healthy at sampling, likely had unrecorded immune exposures. Whole-study findings and limits: Sequencing likely generated an artifact that appeared as a cluster of highly shared sequence variants.

The PCR contained 60 Vbeta and 13 Jbeta primers. TCRdb keeps only in-frame clones here, not all; method: immunoSEQ multiplex PCR. The profile covers under 200,000 clones, with approximately 85% appearing a single time and approximately 2.4% taken by the ten largest. This CDR3 is 15 amino acids long. V was clipped by 0 bases and J by 4 bases; unmatched bases: 4. Germline V lookup: CDR1 SGDLS, CDR2 YYNGEE. Source material: PBMCs. This sequence was found in a woman aged 50 to 60 in good health and CMV-seronegative. The chain carries TRBV9 and TRBJ1-5; 7 bases are a match to TRBD1. The chain's CDR3 is CASSVEDRVNQPQHF. CDR3 DNA sequence: TGTGCCAGCAGCGTAGAAGACAGGGTGAATCAGCCCCAGCATTTT.